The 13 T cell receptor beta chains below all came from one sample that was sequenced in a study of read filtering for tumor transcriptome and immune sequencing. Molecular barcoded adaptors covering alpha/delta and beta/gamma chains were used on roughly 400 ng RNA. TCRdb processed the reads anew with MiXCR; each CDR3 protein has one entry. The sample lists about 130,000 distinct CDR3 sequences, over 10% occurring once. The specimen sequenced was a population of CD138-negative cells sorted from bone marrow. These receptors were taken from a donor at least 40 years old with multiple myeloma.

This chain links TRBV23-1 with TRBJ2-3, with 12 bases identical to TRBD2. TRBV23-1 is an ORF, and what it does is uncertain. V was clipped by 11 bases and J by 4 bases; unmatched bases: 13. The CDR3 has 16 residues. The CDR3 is CAPQTSGRFKADTQYF. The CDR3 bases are TGCGCCCCTCAAACTAGCGGGAGGTTTAAGGCAGATACGCAGTATTTT.

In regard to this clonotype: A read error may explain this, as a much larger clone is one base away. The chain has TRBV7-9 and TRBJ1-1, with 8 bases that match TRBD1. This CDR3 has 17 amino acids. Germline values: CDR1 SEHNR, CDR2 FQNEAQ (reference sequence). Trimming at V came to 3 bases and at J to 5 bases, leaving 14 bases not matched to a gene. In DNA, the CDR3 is TGTGCCAGCAGCTTTCGTTCGGGACGGACAGGGCGGACTGAAGCTTTCTTT. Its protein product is CASSFRSGRTGRTEAFF. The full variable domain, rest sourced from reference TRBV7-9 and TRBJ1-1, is DTGVSQNPRHKITKRGQNVTFRCDPISEHNRLYWYRQTLGQGPEFLTYFQNEAQLEKSRLLSDRFSAERPKGSFSTLEIQRTEQGDSAMYLCASSFRSGRTGRTEAFFGQGTRLTVV.

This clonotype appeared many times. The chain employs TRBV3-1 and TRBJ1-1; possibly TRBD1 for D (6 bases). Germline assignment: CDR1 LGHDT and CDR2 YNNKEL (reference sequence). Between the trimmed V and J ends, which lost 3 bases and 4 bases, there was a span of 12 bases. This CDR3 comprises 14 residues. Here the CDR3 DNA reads TGTGCCAGCAGCCAGACCGACAGGAGCACTGAAGCTTTCTTT. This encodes CASSQTDRSTEAFF.

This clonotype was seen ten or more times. CDR3 nucleotides: TGTGCCAGCAGCCCAGGGGATTCGGCTAGTGCGCGGGAGTACTTC. Protein sequence: CASSPGDSASAREYF. The genes are TRBV7-2 and TRBJ2-5, with D possibly TRBD1 on 6 matching bases. V gave up 5 bases and J gave up 12 bases, with 25 bases separating them. Germline CDR1 and CDR2: SGHTA and FQGNSA. The CDR3 spans 15 residues.

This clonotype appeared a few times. CDR3 nucleotide sequence: TGCGCCAGCAGCCAGGGAGTTAAGGACAGGGGTGAGACCCAGTACTTC. Translation gives CASSQGVKDRGETQYF. The V gene is TRBV5-1, the J gene TRBJ2-5, with 9 bases matching TRBD1. The CDR3 runs to 16 residues. Germline V gives CDR1 SGHRS, CDR2 YFSETQ. Trimming removed 4 bases from V and 5 bases from J; junction bases left unmatched: 12.

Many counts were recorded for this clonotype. The CDR3 is CSASGTSGSSYNEQFF. Here the CDR3 DNA reads TGCAGTGCTAGTGGGACTAGCGGCAGCTCCTACAATGAGCAGTTCTTC. The chain carries TRBV20-1 and TRBJ2-1, with 11 bases fitting TRBD2. Trimming took 3 bases from V and 0 from J; bases not matched to a gene: 4. The length of the CDR3 is 16 residues. Germline V gene sequence: CDR1 DFQATT, CDR2 SNEGSKA (reference sequence).

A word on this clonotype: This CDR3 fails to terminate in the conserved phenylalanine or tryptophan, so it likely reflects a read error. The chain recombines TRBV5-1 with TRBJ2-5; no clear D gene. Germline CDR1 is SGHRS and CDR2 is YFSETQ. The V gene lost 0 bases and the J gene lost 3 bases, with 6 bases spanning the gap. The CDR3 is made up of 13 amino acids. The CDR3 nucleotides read TGCGCCAGCAGCTTGGTATTGGAAGAGACCCAGTACTCC. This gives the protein CASSLVLEETQYS.

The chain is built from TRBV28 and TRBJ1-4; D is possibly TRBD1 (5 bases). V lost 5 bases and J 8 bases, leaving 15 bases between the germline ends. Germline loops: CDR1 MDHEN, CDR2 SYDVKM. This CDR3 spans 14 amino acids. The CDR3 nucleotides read TGTGCCAGCAGTGCAGGGACCCAGCGCGAAAAACTGTTTTTT. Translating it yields CASSAGTQREKLFF.

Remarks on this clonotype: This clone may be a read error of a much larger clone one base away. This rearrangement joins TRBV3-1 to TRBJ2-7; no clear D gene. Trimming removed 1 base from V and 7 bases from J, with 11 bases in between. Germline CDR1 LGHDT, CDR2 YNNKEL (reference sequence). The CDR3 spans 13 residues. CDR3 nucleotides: TGTGCCAGCAGCCAAGCTAGGGATCGGGAGCAGTACTTC. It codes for CASSQARDREQYF.

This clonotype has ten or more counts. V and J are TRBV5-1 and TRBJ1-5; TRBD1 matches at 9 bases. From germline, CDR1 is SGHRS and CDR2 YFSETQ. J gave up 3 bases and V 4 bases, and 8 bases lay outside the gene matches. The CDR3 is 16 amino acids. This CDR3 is CASSPGTGNSNQPQHF. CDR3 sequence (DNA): TGCGCCAGCAGCCCCGGGACAGGGAATTCCAATCAGCCCCAGCATTTT.

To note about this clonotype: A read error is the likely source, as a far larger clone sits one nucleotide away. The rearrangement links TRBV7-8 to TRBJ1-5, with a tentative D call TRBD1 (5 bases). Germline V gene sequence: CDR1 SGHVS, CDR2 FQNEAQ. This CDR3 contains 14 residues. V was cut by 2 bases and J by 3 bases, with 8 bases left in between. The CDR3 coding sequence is TGTGCCAGCAGCTTACAGGGTGACAATCAGCCCCAGCATTTT. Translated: CASSLQGDNQPQHF.

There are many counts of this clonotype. The CDR3 nucleotides are TGCGCCAGCAGCTTGGATACGGGGGCTGGGACAAACACTGAAGCTTTCTTT. This sequence encodes CASSLDTGAGTNTEAFF. The chain is built from TRBV5-1 and TRBJ1-1; D possibly corresponds to TRBD1 (6 bases). V was pared by 0 bases and J by 2 bases, with 17 bases between. The CDR3 extends over 17 amino acids. The germline V gene encodes CDR1 SGHRS and CDR2 YFSETQ.

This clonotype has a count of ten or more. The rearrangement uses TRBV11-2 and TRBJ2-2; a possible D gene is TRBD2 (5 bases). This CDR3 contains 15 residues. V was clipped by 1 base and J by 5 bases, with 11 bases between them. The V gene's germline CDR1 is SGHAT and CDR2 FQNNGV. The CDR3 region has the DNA TGTGCCAGCAGCTTAGGGTTGGGGAGAACCGGGGAGCTGTTTTTT. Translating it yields CASSLGLGRTGELFF. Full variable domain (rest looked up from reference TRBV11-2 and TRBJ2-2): EAGVAQSPRYKIIEKRQSVAFWCNPISGHATLYWYQQILGQGPKLLIQFQNNGVVDDSQLPKDRFSAERLKGVDSTLKIQPAKLEDSAVYLCASSLGLGRTGELFFGEGSRLTVL.